The subject of this entry is one T cell receptor beta chain. Its target is unknown. This specimen belongs to a study of CD8+ T cells in alopecia areata. Turning to the study itself: Treated patients were given 5 to 10 mg oral tofacitinib twice daily.

RNA was extracted and reverse transcribed into cDNA as the sequencing template. Data came from immunoSEQ multiplex PCR; TCRdb stores just in-frame clones and leaves some out. The sample records about 190,000 clones, around three fifths being singletons. There are 12 residues in the CDR3. Germline values: CDR1 GTSNPN, CDR2 SVGIG (reference sequence). With 0 bases removed from V and 7 bases from J, the gap between germline ends came to 9 bases. Study-wide results and caveats: A great number of expanded lesional clones endured in scalp and blood during tofacitinib. For patients receiving tofacitinib, scalp clonality and expanded CD8+ clones among the top 100 significantly decreased.

Specified treatment: oral pan-JAK inhibitor, 5-10 mg twice daily. Collected material from alopecia areata patients comprised lesional scalp punch biopsies and peripheral blood. The J gene is TRBJ1-1, the V gene TRBV30; a possible D gene is TRBD1 (5 bases). The TCR sequence derives from a human donor with alopecia areata. Source: CD4+ T cells sorted from blood, taken at week 24, from a patient treated with tofacitinib. The DNA of the CDR3 is TGTGCCTGGAGTGTACACGGGGGTGAAGCTTTCTTT. It encodes CAWSVHGGEAFF.